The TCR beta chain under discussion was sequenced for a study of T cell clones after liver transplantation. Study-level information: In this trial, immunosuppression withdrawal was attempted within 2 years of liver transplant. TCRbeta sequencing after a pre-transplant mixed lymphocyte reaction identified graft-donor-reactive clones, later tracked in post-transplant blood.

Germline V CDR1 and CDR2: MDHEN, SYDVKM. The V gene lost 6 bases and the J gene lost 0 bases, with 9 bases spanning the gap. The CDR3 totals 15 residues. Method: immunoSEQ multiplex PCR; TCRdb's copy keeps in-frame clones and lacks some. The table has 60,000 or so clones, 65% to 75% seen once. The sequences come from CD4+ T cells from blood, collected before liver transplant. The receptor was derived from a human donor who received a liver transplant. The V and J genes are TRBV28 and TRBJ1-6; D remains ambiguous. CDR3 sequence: CASRVGSSYNSPLHF. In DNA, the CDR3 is TGTGCCAGCAGGGTGGGGAGCTCCTATAATTCACCCCTCCACTTT.